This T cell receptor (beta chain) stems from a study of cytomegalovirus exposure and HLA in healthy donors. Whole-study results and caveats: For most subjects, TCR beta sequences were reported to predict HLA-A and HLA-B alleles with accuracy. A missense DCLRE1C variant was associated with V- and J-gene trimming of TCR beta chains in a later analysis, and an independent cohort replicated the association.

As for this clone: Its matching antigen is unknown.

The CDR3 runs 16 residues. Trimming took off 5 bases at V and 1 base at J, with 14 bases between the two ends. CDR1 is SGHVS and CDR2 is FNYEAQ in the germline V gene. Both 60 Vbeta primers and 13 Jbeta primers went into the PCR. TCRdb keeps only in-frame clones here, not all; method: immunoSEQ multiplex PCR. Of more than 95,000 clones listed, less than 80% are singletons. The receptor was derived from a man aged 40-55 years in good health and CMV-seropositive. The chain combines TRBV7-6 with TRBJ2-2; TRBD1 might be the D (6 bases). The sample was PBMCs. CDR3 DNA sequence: TGTGCCAGCAGCCCCGGGACACGAGGGAACACCGGGGAGCTGTTTTTT. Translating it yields CASSPGTRGNTGELFF.